This T cell receptor (beta chain) emerged from a study of naive and memory T cell subsets. With 0 bases clipped from V and 1 base from J, the junction kept 6 bases outside the gene matches. Per the germline V gene, CDR1 is SQVTM and CDR2 is ANQGSEA. This CDR3 region has 15 residues. The library had UMIs added by 3' ligation of an oligonucleotide to TCR cDNA. Whole-blood samples were 2 to 3 ml of peripheral blood from healthy adult volunteers. Cells were not sorted; total RNA input targeted roughly 1 to 1000 ng. This clonotype was seen many times. Ligated cDNA underwent four rounds of PCR with nested alpha and beta constant region primers and SP2. Reverse transcription of blood and skin TCR RNA was primed at alpha and beta constant regions. In TCRdb, the 5' RACE reads were re-called with MiXCR into one record per CDR3 protein. The table records approximately 32,000 distinct CDR3 sequences, approximately 15% of them present only once.

The chain joins TRBV29-1 to TRBJ2-7; 7 bases agree with TRBD1. The source of this sequence is a female donor in good health. The CDR3 here is CSVEDGDSASYEQYF. The CDR3 DNA sequence: TGCAGCGTTGAAGATGGGGACAGCGCGTCCTACGAGCAGTACTTC.